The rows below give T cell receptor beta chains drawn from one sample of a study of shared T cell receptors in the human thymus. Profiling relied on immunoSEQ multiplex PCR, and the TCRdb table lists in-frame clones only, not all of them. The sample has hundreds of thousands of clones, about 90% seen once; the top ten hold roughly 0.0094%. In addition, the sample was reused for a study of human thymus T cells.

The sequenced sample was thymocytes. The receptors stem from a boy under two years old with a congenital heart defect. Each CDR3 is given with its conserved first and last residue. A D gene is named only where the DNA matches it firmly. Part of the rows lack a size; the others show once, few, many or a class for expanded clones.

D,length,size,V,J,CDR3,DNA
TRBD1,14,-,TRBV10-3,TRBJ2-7,CAIRPGQGAHEQYF,TGTGCCATCAGACCAGGACAGGGGGCTCACGAGCAGTACTTC
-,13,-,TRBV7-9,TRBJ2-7,CASSMQGGREQYF,TGTGCCAGCAGCATGCAGGGTGGGAGGGAGCAGTACTTC
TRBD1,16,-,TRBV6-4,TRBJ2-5,CASSAKDRAFQETQYF,TGTGCCAGCAGCGCCAAGGACAGGGCCTTCCAAGAGACCCAGTACTTC
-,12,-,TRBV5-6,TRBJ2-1,CASSLLINEQFF,TGTGCCAGCAGCTTATTAATCAATGAGCAGTTCTTC
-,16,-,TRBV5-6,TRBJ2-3,CASSAKPGSSTDTQYF,TGTGCCAGCAGCGCCAAACCAGGATCTAGCACAGATACGCAGTATTTT
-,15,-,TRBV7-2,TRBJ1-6,CASSLARTANSPLHF,TGTGCCAGCAGCTTAGCCCGGACAGCTAATTCACCCCTCCACTTT
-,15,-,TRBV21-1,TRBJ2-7,CASNPSGSRCYEQYF,TGTGCCAGCAACCCTAGCGGTTCACGATGCTACGAGCAGTACTTC
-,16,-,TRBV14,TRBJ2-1,CASSQVGDTSYNEQFF,TGTGCCAGCAGCCAAGTGGGGGACACCAGCTACAATGAGCAGTTCTTC
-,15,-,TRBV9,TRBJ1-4,CASSLGREGYEKLFF,TGTGCCAGCAGCCTCGGGCGCGAGGGCTATGAAAAACTGTTTTTT
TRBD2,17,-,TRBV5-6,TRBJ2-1,CASSLASGRAGYNEQFF,TGTGCCAGCAGCTTGGCCAGCGGGAGGGCTGGGTACAATGAGCAGTTCTTC
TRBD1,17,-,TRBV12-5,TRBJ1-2,CASGLAMNRTGIYGYTF,TGTGCTAGTGGTTTGGCAATGAATCGGACAGGGATCTATGGCTACACCTTC
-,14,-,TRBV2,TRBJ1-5,CASRGGRFVQPQHF,TGTGCCAGCAGGGGAGGGAGGTTTGTGCAGCCCCAGCATTTT
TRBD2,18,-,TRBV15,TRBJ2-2,CATSRDRKREVRTGELFF,TGTGCCACCAGCAGAGATAGGAAGCGGGAGGTCCGTACCGGGGAGCTGTTTTTT
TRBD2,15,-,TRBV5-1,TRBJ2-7,CASSPWTSGLYEQYF,TGCGCCAGCAGCCCCTGGACTAGCGGGCTTTACGAGCAGTACTTC
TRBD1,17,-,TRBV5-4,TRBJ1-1,CASSLTGRDRVNTEAFF,TGTGCCAGCAGCTTGACAGGTAGGGACAGGGTGAACACTGAAGCTTTCTTT
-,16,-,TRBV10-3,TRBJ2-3,CAIRGFLGAGEDTQYF,TGTGCCATCAGAGGCTTCCTGGGGGCCGGTGAAGATACGCAGTATTTT
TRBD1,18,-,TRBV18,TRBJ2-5,CASSPTSTLRGSQETQYF,TGTGCCAGCTCCCCAACCTCGACACTCAGGGGGTCTCAAGAGACCCAGTACTTC
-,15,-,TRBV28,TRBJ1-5,CASSSSPGPNQPQHF,TGTGCCAGCAGTTCCTCACCAGGGCCAAATCAGCCCCAGCATTTT
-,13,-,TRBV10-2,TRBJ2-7,CASSECREYEQYF,TGCGCCAGCAGTGAGTGTAGGGAGTACGAGCAGTACTTC
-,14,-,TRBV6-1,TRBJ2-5,CASSPDSPQETQYF,TGTGCCAGTTCCCCCGACAGCCCCCAAGAGACCCAGTACTTC
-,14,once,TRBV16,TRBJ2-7,CASSQGGNPYEQYF,TGTGCCAGCAGCCAAGGGGGCAATCCCTACGAGCAGTACTTC
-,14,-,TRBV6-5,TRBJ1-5,CASSRKEKDQPQHF,TGTGCCAGCTCCCGGAAGGAGAAGGATCAGCCCCAGCATTTT
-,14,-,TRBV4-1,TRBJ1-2,CASSQDVWGQTYTF,TGCGCCAGCAGCCAAGATGTGTGGGGCCAAACCTACACCTTC
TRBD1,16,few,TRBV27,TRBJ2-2,CASATRQGKERGELFF,TGTGCCAGCGCGACCCGACAGGGGAAGGAGAGAGGGGAGCTGTTTTTT
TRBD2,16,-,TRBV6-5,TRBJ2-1,CASSYSERGAYNEQFF,TGTGCCAGCAGTTACTCGGAGCGGGGGGCCTACAATGAGCAGTTCTTC
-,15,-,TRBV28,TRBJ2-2,CASSLNRPNTGELFF,TGTGCCAGCAGTTTAAACAGACCGAACACCGGGGAGCTGTTTTTT
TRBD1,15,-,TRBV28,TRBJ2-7,CASSIRDRGVEEQYF,TGTGCCAGCAGTATCCGGGACAGGGGAGTAGAAGAGCAGTACTTC
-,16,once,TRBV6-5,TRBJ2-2,CASSYSLADNTGELFF,TGTGCCAGCAGTTACTCCCTAGCAGATAACACCGGGGAGCTGTTTTTT
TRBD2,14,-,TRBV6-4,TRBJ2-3,CASSSISGSGTQYF,TGTGCCAGCAGTTCTATTAGCGGGAGTGGCACGCAGTATTTT
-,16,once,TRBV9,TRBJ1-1,CASSVGFGRQNTEAFF,TGTGCCAGCAGCGTAGGTTTCGGTAGACAGAACACTGAAGCTTTCTTT
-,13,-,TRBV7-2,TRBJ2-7,CASRPTRKYEQYF,TGTGCCAGCAGACCAACTAGGAAATACGAGCAGTACTTC
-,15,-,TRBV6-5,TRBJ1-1,CASSYRGQMNTEAFF,TGTGCCAGCAGTTATCGCGGGCAGATGAACACTGAAGCTTTCTTT
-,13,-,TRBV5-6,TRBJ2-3,CASSPPSGDTQYF,TGTGCCAGCAGCCCGCCCAGTGGTGATACGCAGTATTTT
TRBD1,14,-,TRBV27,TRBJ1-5,CASSPGQGGSPQHF,TGTGCCAGCAGTCCGGGACAGGGGGGTAGTCCCCAGCATTTT
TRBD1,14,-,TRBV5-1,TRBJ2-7,CASSDRGGSYEQYF,TGCGCCAGCAGCGACAGGGGGGGGTCCTACGAGCAGTACTTC
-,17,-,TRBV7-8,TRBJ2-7,CASSLRRQGRPSYEQYF,TGTGCCAGCAGCTTAAGACGGCAGGGGCGACCGTCCTACGAGCAGTACTTC
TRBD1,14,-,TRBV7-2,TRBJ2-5,CASSIRTGQETQYF,TGTGCCAGCAGCATCAGGACAGGGCAAGAGACCCAGTACTTC
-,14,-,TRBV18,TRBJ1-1,CASSPAAGNTEAFF,TGTGCCAGCTCACCCGCAGCAGGGAACACTGAAGCTTTCTTT
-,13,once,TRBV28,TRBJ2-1,CASSLEVYNEQFF,TGTGCCAGCAGTTTAGAGGTCTACAATGAGCAGTTCTTC
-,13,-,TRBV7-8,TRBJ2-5,CASSIQGGETQYF,TGTGCCAGCAGCATTCAGGGAGGAGAGACCCAGTACTTC
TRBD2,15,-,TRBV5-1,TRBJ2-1,CASSLRTSGPNEQFF,TGCGCCAGCAGCTTAAGGACTAGCGGCCCCAATGAGCAGTTCTTC
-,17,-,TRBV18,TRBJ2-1,CASSPRWWNRQDHEQFF,TGTGCCAGCTCACCCCGTTGGTGGAATAGACAAGATCATGAGCAGTTCTTC
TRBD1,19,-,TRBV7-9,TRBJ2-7,CASSSFAGTGGFLAYEQYF,TGTGCCAGCAGCTCATTCGCCGGGACAGGGGGCTTCCTCGCCTACGAGCAGTACTTC
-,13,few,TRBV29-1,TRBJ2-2,CSVDEPNTGELFF,TGCAGCGTTGACGAGCCAAACACCGGGGAGCTGTTTTTT
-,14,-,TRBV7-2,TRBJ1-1,CASSSDPRGTEAFF,TGTGCCAGCAGCTCCGACCCTCGGGGCACTGAAGCTTTCTTT
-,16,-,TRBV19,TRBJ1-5,CASNTGQTGSNQPQHF,TGTGCCAGTAACACCGGACAGACAGGTAGCAATCAGCCCCAGCATTTT
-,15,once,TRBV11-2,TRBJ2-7,CASSLEGAVSYEQYF,TGTGCCAGCAGCTTAGAGGGTGCGGTCTCCTACGAGCAGTACTTC
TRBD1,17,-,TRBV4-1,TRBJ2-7,CASSQAVGDRGLGEQYF,TGCGCCAGCAGCCAAGCCGTCGGGGACAGGGGGCTGGGGGAGCAGTACTTC
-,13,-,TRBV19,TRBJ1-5,CASSNQANQPQHF,TGTGCCAGTAGTAATCAGGCCAATCAGCCCCAGCATTTT
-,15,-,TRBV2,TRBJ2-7,CASSGDIRGPYEQYF,TGTGCCAGCAGTGGGGACATAAGAGGACCCTACGAGCAGTACTTC
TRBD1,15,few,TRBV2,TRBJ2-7,CASSDSGQSFYEQYF,TGTGCCAGCAGTGATTCGGGACAGTCCTTCTACGAGCAGTACTTC
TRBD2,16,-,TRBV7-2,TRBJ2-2,CASSFGTRDCAGELFF,TGTGCCAGCAGCTTCGGGACTAGAGATTGCGCCGGGGAGCTGTTTTTT
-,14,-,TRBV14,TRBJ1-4,CASSPSVANEKLFF,TGTGCCAGCAGCCCCTCGGTTGCTAATGAAAAACTGTTTTTT
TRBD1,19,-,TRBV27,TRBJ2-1,CASRHTDRGEGIANEKQFF,TGTGCCAGCAGACACACGGACAGGGGTGAGGGGATAGCGAATGAAAAGCAGTTCTTC